Described below is a single TCR beta chain sequence and its context. The repertoire was sequenced with immunoSEQ multiplex PCR; TCRdb's copy has only in-frame clones and lacks some. The sample lists about 250,000 clones; approximately 92% were seen once. These data belong to a study of blood T cell repertoires in COVID-19. Overall study: Sites in the United States, Italy and Spain provided acute and convalescent COVID-19 samples. PBMCs, B-cell-depleted T cells, or T cells provided the cDNA or gDNA that made up the material.

This CDR3 region has 13 residues. The germline V and J ends were trimmed by 7 bases and 8 bases, with 18 bases remaining between them. Germline CDR1 SGHRS, CDR2 YFSETQ. Participants reported their clinical history, and cohort assignment relied on those reports. J is TRBJ1-1 and V is TRBV5-1; D not certain. This TCR was sampled from a woman aged 18-30 years who had recovered from COVID-19. The sample taken for sequencing was PBMCs or T cells enriched from blood (not recorded which). The CDR3 DNA follows: TGCGCCAGCGCCGAATGGGATGGGAGCGAAGCTTTCTTT. Translated: CASAEWDGSEAFF.